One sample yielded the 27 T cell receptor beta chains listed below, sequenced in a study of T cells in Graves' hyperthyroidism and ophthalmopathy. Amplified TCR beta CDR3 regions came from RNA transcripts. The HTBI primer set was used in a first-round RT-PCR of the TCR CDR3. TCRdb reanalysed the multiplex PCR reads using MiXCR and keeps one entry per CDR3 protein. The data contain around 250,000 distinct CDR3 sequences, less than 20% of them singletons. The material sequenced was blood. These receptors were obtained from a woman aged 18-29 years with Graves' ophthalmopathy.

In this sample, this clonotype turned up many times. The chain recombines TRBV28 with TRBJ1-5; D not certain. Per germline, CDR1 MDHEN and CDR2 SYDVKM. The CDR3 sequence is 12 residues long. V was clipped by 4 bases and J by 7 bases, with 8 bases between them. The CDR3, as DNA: TGTGCCAGCAGTTCCACGGGACAGCCCCAGCATTTT. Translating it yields CASSSTGQPQHF.

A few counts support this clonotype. CDR3 bases: TGTGCCAGCAGTTACGGGAGGGGTCAGCCCCAGCATTTT. As protein: CASSYGRGQPQHF. The chain employs TRBV6-5 and TRBJ1-5; D perhaps matches TRBD1 (5 bases). Between the trimmed V and J ends, which lost 2 bases and 6 bases, there was a span of 8 bases. This CDR3 comprises 13 residues. From germline, CDR1 is MNHEY and CDR2 SVGAGI.

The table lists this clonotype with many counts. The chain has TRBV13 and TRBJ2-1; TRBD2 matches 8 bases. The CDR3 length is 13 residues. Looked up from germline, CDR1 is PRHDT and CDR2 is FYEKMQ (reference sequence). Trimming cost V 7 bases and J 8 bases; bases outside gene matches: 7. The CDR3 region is CASTPGLGDEQFF. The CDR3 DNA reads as TGTGCCAGCACCCCGGGACTAGGGGATGAGCAGTTCTTC. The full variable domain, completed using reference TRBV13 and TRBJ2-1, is AAGVIQSPRHLIKEKRETATLKCYPIPRHDTVYWYQQGPGQDPQFLISFYEKMQSDKGSIPDRFSAQQFSDYHSELNMSSLELGDSALYFCASTPGLGDEQFFGPGTRLTVL.

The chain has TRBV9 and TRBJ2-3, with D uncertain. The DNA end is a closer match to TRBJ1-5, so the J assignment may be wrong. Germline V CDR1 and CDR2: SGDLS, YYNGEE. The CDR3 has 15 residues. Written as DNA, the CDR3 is TGTGCCAGCAGCGCCGCGGGTTTTGGAACAGATACGCAGCATTTT. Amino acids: CASSAAGFGTDTQHF.

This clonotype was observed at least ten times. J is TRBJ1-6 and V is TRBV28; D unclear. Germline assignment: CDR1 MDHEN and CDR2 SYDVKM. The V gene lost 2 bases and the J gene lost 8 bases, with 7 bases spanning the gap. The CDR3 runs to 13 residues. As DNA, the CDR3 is TGTGCCAGCAGTTTAATCGGGGATTCACCCCTCCACTTT. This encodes CASSLIGDSPLHF.

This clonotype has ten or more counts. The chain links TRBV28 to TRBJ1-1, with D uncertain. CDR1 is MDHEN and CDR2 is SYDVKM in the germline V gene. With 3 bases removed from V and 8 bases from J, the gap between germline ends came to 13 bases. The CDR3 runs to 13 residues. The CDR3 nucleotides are TGTGCCAGCAGTTTGTCTGGGTCCACGGAAGCTTTCTTT. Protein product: CASSLSGSTEAFF.

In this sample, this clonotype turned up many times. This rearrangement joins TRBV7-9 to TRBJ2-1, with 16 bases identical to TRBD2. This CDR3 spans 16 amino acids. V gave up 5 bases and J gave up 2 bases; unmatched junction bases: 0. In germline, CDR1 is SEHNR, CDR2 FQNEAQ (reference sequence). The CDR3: CASSGTSGRAYNEQFF. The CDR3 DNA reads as TGTGCCAGCAGCGGGACTAGCGGGAGGGCCTACAATGAGCAGTTCTTC.

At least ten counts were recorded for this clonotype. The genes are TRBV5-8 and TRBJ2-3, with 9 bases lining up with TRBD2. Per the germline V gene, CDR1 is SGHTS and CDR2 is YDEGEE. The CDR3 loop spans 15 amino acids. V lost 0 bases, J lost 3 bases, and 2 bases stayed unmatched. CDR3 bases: TGTGCCAGCAGCTTGGGTAGCGGGAGTACAGATACGCAGTATTTT. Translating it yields CASSLGSGSTDTQYF.

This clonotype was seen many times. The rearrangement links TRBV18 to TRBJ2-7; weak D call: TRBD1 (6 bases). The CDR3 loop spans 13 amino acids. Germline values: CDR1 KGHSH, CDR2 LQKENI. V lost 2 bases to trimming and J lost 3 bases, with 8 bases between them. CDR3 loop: CASSPGTIYEQYF. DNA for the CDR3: TGTGCCAGCTCACCAGGGACAATCTACGAGCAGTACTTC.

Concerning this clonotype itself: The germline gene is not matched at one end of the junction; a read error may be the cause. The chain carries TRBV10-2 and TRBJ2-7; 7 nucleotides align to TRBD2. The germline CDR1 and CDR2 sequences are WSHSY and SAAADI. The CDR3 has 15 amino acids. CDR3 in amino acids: CASRNPGGRTYGQYF. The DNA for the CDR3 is TGCGCCAGCAGGAACCCGGGGGGTCGCACCTACGGGCAGTACTTC.

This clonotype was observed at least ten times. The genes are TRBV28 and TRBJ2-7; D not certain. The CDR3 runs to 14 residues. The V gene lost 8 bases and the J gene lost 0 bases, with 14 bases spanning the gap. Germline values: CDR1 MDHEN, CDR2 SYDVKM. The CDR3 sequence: CASLGSISSYEQYF. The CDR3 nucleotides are TGTGCCAGCCTCGGGTCCATCTCCTCCTACGAGCAGTACTTC.

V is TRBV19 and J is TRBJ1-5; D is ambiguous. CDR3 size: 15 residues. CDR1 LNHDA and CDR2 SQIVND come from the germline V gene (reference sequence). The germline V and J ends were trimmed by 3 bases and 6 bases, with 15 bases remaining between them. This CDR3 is CASSIGDGRVQPQHF. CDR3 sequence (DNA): TGTGCCAGTAGTATCGGTGACGGGAGGGTTCAGCCCCAGCATTTT.

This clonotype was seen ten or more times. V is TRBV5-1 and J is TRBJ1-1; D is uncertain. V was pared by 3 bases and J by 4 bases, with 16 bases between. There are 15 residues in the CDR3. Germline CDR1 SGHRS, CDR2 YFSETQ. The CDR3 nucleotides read TGCGCCAGCAGCTCGTGGACCCCGAAGGGCACTGAAGCTTTCTTT. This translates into CASSSWTPKGTEAFF.

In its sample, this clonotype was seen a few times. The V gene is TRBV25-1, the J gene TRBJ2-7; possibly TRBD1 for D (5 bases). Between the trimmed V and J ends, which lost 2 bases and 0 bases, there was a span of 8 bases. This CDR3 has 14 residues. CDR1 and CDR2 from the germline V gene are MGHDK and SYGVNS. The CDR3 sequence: CASSEHRSSYEQYF. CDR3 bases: TGTGCCAGCAGTGAACACAGGAGCTCCTACGAGCAGTACTTC.

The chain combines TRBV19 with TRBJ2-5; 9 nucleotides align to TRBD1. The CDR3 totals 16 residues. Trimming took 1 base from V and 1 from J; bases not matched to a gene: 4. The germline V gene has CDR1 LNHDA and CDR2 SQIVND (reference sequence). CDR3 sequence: CASSIALTGGQETQYF. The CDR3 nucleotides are TGTGCCAGTAGTATAGCCCTGACAGGGGGCCAAGAGACCCAGTACTTC.

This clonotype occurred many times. The CDR3 is CSARYGGGAWEQFF. The CDR3 nucleotides are TGCAGTGCTAGATATGGCGGGGGGGCTTGGGAGCAGTTCTTC. The chain links TRBV20-1 to TRBJ2-1; 9 positions match TRBD2. The germline V gene has CDR1 DFQATT and CDR2 SNEGSKA (reference sequence). This CDR3 is 14 amino acids long. The J segment lost 10 bases and the V segment lost 2 bases, leaving 9 bases of the junction unmatched.

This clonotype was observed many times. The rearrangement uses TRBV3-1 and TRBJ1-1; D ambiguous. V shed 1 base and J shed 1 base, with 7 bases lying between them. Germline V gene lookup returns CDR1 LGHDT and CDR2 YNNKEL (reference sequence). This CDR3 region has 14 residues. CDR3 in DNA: TGTGCCAGCAGCCAAGGCCTGGGGAACACTGAAGCTTTCTTT. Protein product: CASSQGLGNTEAFF.

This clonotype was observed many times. The CDR3 bases are TGCAGCGTTGCCGGCAATGGCTACACCTTC. Its translation is CSVAGNGYTF. The genes are TRBV29-1 and TRBJ1-2; D is uncertain. Germline loops: CDR1 SQVTM, CDR2 ANQGSEA. Deletions cut 4 bases from V and 6 bases from J, with 6 bases between. The CDR3 extends over 10 amino acids.

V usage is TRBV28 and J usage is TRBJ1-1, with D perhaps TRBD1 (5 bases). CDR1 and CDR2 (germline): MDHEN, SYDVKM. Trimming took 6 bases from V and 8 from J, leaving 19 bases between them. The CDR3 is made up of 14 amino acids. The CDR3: CASRTGGLPPEAFF. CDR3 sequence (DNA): TGTGCCAGCAGAACGGGGGGACTCCCGCCCGAAGCTTTCTTT.

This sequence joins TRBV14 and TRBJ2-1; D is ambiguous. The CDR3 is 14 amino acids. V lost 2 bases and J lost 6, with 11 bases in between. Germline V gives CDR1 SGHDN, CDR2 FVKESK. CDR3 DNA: TGTGCCAGCAGCCAACTAGGTAGCCGCAATGAGCAGTTCTTC. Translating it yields CASSQLGSRNEQFF.

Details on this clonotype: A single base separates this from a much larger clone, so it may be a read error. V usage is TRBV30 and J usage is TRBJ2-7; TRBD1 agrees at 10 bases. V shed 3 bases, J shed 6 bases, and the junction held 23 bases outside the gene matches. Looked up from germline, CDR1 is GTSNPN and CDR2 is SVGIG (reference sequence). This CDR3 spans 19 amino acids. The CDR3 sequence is CAWRALYRDERDRGCEQYF. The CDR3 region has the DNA TGTGCCTGGAGGGCTCTTTATAGAGACGAAAGGGACAGGGGCTGCGAGCAGTACTTC.

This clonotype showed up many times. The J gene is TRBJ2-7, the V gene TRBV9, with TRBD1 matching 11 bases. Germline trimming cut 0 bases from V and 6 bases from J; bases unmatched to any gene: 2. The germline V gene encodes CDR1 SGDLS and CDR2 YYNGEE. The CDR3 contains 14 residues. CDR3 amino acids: CASSVGDRGGEQYF. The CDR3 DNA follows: TGTGCCAGCAGCGTAGGGGACAGGGGGGGCGAGCAGTACTTC.

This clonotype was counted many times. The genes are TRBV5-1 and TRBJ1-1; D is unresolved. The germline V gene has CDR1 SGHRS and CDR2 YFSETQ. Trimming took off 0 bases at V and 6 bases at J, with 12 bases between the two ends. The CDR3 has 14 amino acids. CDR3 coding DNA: TGCGCCAGCAGCTTGGCGGGGAAGTATCCTGAAGCTTTCTTT. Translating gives CASSLAGKYPEAFF.

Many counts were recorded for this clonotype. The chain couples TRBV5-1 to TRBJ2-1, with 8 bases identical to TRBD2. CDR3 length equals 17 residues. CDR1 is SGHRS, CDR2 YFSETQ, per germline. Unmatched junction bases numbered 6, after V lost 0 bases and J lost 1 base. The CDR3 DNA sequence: TGCGCCAGCAGCTTGGCCGTAGCGGGGATTTCCTACAATGAGCAGTTCTTC. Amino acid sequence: CASSLAVAGISYNEQFF.

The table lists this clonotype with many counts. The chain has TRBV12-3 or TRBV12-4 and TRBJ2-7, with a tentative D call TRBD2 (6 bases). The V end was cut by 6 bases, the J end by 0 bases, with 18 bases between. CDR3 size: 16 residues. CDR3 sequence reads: CASSQPFPEGSYEQYF. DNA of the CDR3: TGTGCCAGCAGCCAGCCCTTCCCGGAGGGCTCCTACGAGCAGTACTTC.

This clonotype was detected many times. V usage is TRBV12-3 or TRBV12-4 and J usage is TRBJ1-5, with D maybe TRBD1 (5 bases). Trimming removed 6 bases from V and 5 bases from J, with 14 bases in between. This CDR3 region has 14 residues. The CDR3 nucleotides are TGTGCCAGCAGCCCCGGGACTGAATATCAGCCCCAGCATTTT. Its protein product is CASSPGTEYQPQHF.

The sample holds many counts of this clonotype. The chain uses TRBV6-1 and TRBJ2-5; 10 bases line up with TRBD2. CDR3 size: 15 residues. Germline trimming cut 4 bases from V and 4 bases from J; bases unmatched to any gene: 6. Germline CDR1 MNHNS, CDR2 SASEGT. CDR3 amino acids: CASSAIAGGTETQYF. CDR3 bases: TGTGCCAGCAGTGCGATAGCGGGAGGTACAGAGACCCAGTACTTC.